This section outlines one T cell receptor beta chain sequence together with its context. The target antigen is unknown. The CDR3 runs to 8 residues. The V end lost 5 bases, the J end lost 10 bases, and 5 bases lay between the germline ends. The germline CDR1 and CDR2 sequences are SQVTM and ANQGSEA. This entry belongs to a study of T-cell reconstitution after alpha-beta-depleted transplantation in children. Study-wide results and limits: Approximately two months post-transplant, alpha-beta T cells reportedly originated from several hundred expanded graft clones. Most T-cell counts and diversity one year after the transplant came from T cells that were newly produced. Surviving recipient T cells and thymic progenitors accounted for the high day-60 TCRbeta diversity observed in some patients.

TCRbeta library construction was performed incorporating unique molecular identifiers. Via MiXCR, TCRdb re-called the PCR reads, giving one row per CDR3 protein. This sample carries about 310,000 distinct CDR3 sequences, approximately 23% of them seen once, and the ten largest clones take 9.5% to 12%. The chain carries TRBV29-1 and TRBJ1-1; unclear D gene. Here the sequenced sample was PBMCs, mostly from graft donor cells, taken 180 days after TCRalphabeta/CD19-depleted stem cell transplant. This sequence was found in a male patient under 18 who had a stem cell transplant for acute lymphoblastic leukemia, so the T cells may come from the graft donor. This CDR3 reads CSVSPAFF. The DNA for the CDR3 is TGCAGCGTTAGCCCAGCTTTCTTT.